These T cell receptor beta chains were read from a single sample in a study of shared clonotypes between healthy human individuals. Profiled with immunoSEQ multiplex PCR; TCRdb holds only in-frame clones, not every one. In the table there are more than 1 million clones, approximately 80% of which are singletons. Specimen: memory CD4+ T cells from PBMCs. These receptors came from a man aged 18 to 35 in good health. Some clones in this sample may be carry-over from other donors' samples. CDR3s include the opening cysteine and the closing phenylalanine or tryptophan. The order of the fields is V gene, D gene, clone size, J gene, CDR3 protein, CDR3 DNA. The D gene is left open where the match is weak. A row's size may be missing; if present it is once, few, many or a size class.

TRBV7-3,-,-,TRBJ2-2,CASSLFGRDTGELFF,TGTGCCAGCAGCTTATTTGGAAGAGACACCGGGGAGCTGTTTTTT
TRBV7-3,TRBD1,once,TRBJ2-5,CASSVTGGQETQYF,TGTGCCAGCAGCGTCACAGGGGGCCAAGAGACCCAGTACTTC
TRBV5-1,-,-,TRBJ2-1,CASSLAVGQSSYNEQFF,TGCGCCAGCAGCTTGGCCGTTGGACAGAGCTCCTACAATGAGCAGTTCTTC
TRBV18,TRBD1,-,TRBJ2-3,CASFNPSKRQGPDTQYF,TGTGCCAGCTTCAACCCGAGTAAGAGACAGGGACCAGATACGCAGTATTTT
TRBV6-1,-,-,TRBJ1-5,CASSAGGQTYNQPQHF,TGTGCCAGCAGTGCCGGGGGGCAGACTTACAATCAGCCCCAGCATTTT
TRBV5-6,TRBD1,-,TRBJ2-1,CASSLRGRGRRNEQFF,TGTGCCAGCAGCTTGCGTGGCAGGGGGCGACGGAATGAGCAGTTCTTC
TRBV5-1,-,-,TRBJ1-4,CASSLERHSTNEKLFF,TGCGCCAGCAGCTTGGAAAGACACTCAACTAATGAAAAACTGTTTTTT
TRBV6-6,-,few,TRBJ1-5,CASGTGTVNQPQHF,TGTGCCAGTGGAACCGGGACGGTTAATCAGCCCCAGCATTTT
TRBV6-1,-,-,TRBJ1-2,CASSEGGRYGYTF,TGTGCCAGCAGTGAAGGGGGGCGATATGGCTACACCTTC
TRBV30,-,-,TRBJ1-2,CASYSYGYTF,TGTGCCTCCTATTCATATGGCTACACCTTC
TRBV28,-,-,TRBJ1-3,CASSLISGTIYF,TGTGCCAGCAGTCTGATTTCTGGCACCATATATTTT
TRBV15,-,-,TRBJ2-2,CATSRGPAGELFF,TGTGCCACCAGCAGAGGTCCGGCCGGGGAGCTGTTTTTT
TRBV30,-,-,TRBJ1-4,CAWSARAEKLFF,TGTGCCTGGAGTGCACGGGCGGAAAAACTGTTTTTT
TRBV28,TRBD1,-,TRBJ1-1,CASRTGFAEAFF,TGTGCCAGCCGGACAGGGTTTGCTGAAGCTTTCTTT
TRBV11-2,TRBD1,-,TRBJ2-5,CASSLVSGGRTETQYF,TGTGCCAGCAGCTTAGTTTCAGGGGGCCGTACCGAGACCCAGTACTTC
TRBV6-6,-,many,TRBJ2-7,CASKPPRGHYYEQYF,TGTGCCAGCAAACCCCCAAGGGGACACTACTACGAGCAGTACTTC
TRBV28,-,-,TRBJ1-2,CASSPRGGYNYGYTF,TGTGCCAGCAGTCCCCGGGGGGGGTATAACTATGGCTACACCTTC
TRBV10-3,TRBD1,-,TRBJ1-2,CAISGTQGGRESYGYTF,TGTGCCATCAGTGGAACGCAGGGGGGGCGTGAGAGCTATGGCTACACCTTC
TRBV28,-,-,TRBJ1-5,CASNKGIGNQPQHF,TGTGCCAGCAACAAAGGGATTGGCAATCAGCCCCAGCATTTT
TRBV7-2,-,-,TRBJ1-1,CASSLGPDVLQAFF,TGTGCCAGCAGCTTAGGGCCAGACGTGCTACAAGCTTTCTTT
TRBV5-1,-,once,TRBJ2-1,CASSFGGPYNEQFF,TGCGCCAGCAGCTTCGGGGGTCCCTACAATGAGCAGTTCTTC
TRBV5-6,-,-,TRBJ2-7,CASSQGQSSYEQYF,TGTGCCAGCAGCCAAGGACAGAGCTCCTACGAGCAGTACTTC
TRBV4-3,TRBD2,-,TRBJ2-7,CASSQEGLAGYEQYF,TGCGCCAGCAGCCAAGAGGGACTAGCGGGTTACGAGCAGTACTTC
TRBV28,-,-,TRBJ1-5,CASRGSRGGSNQPQHF,TGTGCCAGCAGGGGTTCGCGGGGAGGCAGCAATCAGCCCCAGCATTTT
TRBV19,-,-,TRBJ2-1,CASSIAGVREQFF,TGTGCCAGTAGTATAGCGGGGGTTCGTGAGCAGTTCTTC
TRBV30,TRBD1,-,TRBJ1-2,CAWSVIRGQTYGYTF,TGTGCCTGGAGTGTTATTAGGGGGCAGACCTATGGCTACACCTTC
TRBV5-6,TRBD2,-,TRBJ2-1,CASSLGLAVYNEQFF,TGTGCCAGCAGCCTGGGACTAGCAGTTTACAATGAGCAGTTCTTC
TRBV5-1,TRBD1,few,TRBJ2-1,CASSLMAGGHYNEQFF,TGCGCCAGCAGCTTGATGGCAGGGGGACACTACAATGAGCAGTTCTTC
TRBV28,-,-,TRBJ1-5,CASSSGGYRPQHF,TGTGCCAGCAGCTCCGGGGGCTACCGGCCCCAGCATTTT
TRBV5-1,TRBD2,-,TRBJ2-7,CASSVILAGAYEQYF,TGCGCCAGCAGCGTCATACTAGCGGGAGCCTACGAGCAGTACTTC
TRBV18,-,-,TRBJ2-7,CASSPAGGYEQYF,TGTGCCAGCTCACCCGCCGGAGGCTACGAGCAGTACTTC
TRBV6-1,-,-,TRBJ2-2,CASSEGYWELFF,TGTGCCAGCAGTGAAGGGTACTGGGAGCTGTTTTTT
TRBV27,TRBD1,-,TRBJ2-7,CASSLNYRGEQYF,TGTGCCAGCAGCCTAAACTACAGGGGAGAGCAGTACTTC
TRBV5-1,-,-,TRBJ2-5,CASSREEETQYF,TGCGCCAGCAGCAGGGAGGAAGAGACCCAGTACTTC
TRBV7-2,TRBD1,-,TRBJ2-1,CASSVVGTGAANEQFF,TGTGCCAGCAGCGTAGTTGGAACAGGGGCTGCCAATGAGCAGTTCTTC
TRBV7-6,TRBD2,-,TRBJ2-7,CASSPAPVGGGNIYEQYF,TGTGCCAGCAGCCCAGCCCCAGTCGGGGGGGGGAACATTTACGAGCAGTACTTC
TRBV4-2,TRBD2,-,TRBJ2-3,CASSQDLHLSGVGTQYF,TGTGCCAGCAGCCAAGATCTGCACCTTAGCGGGGTGGGTACGCAGTATTTT
TRBV2,-,-,TRBJ2-2,CASTFLGSGELFF,TGTGCCAGCACTTTCCTGGGCAGCGGGGAGCTGTTTTTT
TRBV2,-,-,TRBJ1-5,CASSVARGYNQPQHF,TGTGCCAGCAGTGTGGCGCGGGGATACAATCAGCCCCAGCATTTT
TRBV27,TRBD2,few,TRBJ2-2,CASSTSGRLGELFF,TGTGCCAGCAGTACTAGCGGGCGGCTCGGGGAGCTGTTTTTT